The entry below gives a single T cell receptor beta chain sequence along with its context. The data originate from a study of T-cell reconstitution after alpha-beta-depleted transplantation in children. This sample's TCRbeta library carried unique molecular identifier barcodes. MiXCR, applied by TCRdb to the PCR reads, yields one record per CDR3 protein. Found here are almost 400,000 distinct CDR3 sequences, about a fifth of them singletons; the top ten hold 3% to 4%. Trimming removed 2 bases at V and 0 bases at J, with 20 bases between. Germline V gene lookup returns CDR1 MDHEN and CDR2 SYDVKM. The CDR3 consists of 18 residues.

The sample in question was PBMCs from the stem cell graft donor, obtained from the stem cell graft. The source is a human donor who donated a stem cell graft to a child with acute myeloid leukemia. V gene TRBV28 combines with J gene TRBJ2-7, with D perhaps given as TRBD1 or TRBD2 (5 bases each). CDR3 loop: CASSLGLRGRRHSYEQYF. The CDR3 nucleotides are TGTGCCAGCAGTTTAGGCCTAAGGGGACGGAGACACTCCTACGAGCAGTACTTC.